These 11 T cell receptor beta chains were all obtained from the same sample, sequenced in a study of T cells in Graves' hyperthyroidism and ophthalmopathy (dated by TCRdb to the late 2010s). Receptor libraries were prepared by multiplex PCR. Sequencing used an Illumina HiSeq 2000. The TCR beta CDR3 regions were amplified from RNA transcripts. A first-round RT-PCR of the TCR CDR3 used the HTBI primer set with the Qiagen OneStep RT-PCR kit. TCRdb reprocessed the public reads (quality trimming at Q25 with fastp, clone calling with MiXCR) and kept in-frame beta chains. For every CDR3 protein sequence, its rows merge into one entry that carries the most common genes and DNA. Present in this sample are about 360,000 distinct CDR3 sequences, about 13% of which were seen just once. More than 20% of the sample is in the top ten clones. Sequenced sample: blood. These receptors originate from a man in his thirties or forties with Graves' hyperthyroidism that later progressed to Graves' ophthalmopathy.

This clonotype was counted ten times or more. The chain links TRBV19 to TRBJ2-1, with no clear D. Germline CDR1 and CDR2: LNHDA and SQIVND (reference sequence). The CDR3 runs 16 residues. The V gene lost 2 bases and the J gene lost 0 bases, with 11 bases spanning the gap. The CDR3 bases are TGTGCCAGTAGTATATGGCGATCCAACTCCTACAATGAGCAGTTCTTC. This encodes CASSIWRSNSYNEQFF.

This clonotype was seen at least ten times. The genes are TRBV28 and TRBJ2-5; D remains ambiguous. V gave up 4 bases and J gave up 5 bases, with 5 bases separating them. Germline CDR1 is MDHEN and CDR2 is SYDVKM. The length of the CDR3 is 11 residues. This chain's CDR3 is CASSSLETQYF. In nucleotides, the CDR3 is TGTGCCAGCAGTTCCCTGGAGACCCAGTACTTC.

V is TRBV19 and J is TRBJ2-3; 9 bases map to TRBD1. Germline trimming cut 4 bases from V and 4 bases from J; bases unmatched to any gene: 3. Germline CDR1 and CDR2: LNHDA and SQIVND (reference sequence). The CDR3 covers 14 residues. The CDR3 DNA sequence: TGTGCCAGTAGTAGACAGGGGGTGGCAGATACGCAGTATTTT. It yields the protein CASSRQGVADTQYF.

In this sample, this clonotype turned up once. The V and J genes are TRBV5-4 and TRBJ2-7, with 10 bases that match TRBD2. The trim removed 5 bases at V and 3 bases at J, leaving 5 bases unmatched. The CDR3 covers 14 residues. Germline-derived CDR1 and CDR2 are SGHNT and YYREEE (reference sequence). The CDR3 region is CASSPGLANYEQYF. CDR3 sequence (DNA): TGTGCCAGCAGTCCGGGACTAGCGAACTACGAGCAGTACTTC.

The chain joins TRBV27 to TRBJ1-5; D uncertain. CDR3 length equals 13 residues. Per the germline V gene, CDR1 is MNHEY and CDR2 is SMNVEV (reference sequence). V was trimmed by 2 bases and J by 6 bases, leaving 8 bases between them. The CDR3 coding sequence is TGTGCCAGCAGTTTAGGGGTCAGTCAGCCCCAGCATTTT. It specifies CASSLGVSQPQHF.

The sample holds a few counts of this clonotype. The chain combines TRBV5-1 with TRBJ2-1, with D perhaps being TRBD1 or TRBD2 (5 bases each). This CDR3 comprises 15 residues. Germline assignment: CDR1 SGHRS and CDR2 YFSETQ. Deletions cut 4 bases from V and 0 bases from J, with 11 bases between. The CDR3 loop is CASSPTGASYNEQFF. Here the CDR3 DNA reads TGCGCCAGCAGCCCTACCGGGGCCTCCTACAATGAGCAGTTCTTC.

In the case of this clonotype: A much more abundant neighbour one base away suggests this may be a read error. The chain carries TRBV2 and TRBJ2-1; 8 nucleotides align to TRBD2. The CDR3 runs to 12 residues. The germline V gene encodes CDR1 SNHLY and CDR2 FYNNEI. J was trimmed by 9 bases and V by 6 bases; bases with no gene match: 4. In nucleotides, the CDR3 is TGTGCCAGCAGCCCGGGGGGGTTTGAGCAGTTCTTC. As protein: CASSPGGFEQFF.

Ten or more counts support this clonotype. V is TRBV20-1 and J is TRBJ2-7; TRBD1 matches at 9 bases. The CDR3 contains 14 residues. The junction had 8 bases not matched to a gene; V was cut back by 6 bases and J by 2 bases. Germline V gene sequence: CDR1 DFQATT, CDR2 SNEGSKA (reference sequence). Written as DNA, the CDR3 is TGCAGTGCCAGTTCCGGGACAGGGACCTACGAGCAGTACTTC. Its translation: CSASSGTGTYEQYF.

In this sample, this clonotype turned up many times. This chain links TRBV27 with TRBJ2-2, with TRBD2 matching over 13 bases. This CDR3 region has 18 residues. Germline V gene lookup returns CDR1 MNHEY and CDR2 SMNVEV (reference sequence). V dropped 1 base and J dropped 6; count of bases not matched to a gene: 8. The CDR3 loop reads CASSLLLAGGQQSGELFF. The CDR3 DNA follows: TGTGCCAGCAGTTTATTACTAGCGGGGGGGCAGCAATCCGGGGAGCTGTTTTTT.

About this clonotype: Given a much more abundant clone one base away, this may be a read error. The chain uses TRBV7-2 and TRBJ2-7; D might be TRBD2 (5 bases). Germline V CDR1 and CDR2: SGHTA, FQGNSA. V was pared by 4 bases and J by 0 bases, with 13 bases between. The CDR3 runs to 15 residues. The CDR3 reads CASSSTPGSSYEQYF. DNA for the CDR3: TGTGCCAGCAGCTCCACTCCGGGGAGCTCCTACGAGCAGTACTTC.

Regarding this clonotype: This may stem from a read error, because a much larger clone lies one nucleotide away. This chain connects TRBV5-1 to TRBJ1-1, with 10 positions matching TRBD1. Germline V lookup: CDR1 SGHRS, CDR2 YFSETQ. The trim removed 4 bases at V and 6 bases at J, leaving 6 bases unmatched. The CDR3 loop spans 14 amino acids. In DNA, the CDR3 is TGCGCCAGCAGCCTTGACAGGGGGCTATCTGAAGCTTTCTTT. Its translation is CASSLDRGLSEAFF.